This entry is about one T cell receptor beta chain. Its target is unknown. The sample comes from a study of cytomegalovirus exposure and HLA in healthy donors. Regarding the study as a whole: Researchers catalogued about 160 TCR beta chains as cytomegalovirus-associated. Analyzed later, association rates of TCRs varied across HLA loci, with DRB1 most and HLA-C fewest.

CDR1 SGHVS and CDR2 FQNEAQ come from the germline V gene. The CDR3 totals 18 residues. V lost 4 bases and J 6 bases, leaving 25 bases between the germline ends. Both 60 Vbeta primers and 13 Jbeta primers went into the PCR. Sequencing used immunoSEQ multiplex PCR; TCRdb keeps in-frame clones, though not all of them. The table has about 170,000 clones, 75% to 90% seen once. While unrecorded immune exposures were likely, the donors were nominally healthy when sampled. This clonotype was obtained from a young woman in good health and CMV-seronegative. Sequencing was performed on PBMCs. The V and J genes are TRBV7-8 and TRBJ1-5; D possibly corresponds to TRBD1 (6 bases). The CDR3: CASSSLTGSNFPFQPQHF. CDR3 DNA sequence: TGTGCCAGCAGCTCACTCACAGGGTCTAATTTCCCTTTTCAGCCCCAGCATTTT.